This TCR beta chain was observed in a study of Graves' ophthalmopathy and Graves' hyperthyroidism. Study in general: Peripheral blood (taken before any treatment) was collected at initial diagnosis. The study, taken as a whole, reports: Ophthalmopathy and stable hyperthyroidism were discriminated by a 13-signature model, with over 85% sensitivity and 70% to 84% specificity.

Notes on this clonotype: As yet, its antigen is unknown. A much larger clonotype is one base distant, so this may be a read error.

Amplification of the TCR beta CDR3 regions used RNA transcripts (as template). First-round RT-PCR employed HTBI primers, with a second-round multiplex PCR after it. TCRdb independently ran MiXCR on the multiplex PCR reads; one entry per CDR3 protein. Here the sample spans over 500,000 distinct CDR3 sequences, 20% to 25% being singletons. CDR3 size: 14 residues. Fresh peripheral blood (approximately 10 ml) yielded the PBMCs. Sequencing input: peripheral blood. The chain joins TRBV12-3 or TRBV12-4 to TRBJ2-5; 7 bases are a match to TRBD2. The TCR comes from a young woman with stable Graves' hyperthyroidism. Some clones in this sample may be carry-over from other donors' samples. The chain's CDR3 is CASSREEGVETQDF. CDR3 nucleotide sequence: TGTGCCAGCAGTCGGGAGGAAGGGGTTGAGACCCAGGACTTC.